One and the same sample provided the 17 T cell receptor beta chains below, sequenced in a study of beta chain features in type 1 diabetes. The authors reverse transcribed all of the isolated RNA, so sequencing captured expressed TCRB transcripts. Only in-frame clones appear in the TCRdb table, and some are missing; sequencing was by immunoSEQ multiplex PCR. The sample holds about 350,000 clones, around 20% seen once. Sequences were obtained from naive CD4+ T cells from blood. Source of these receptors: a young woman in good health.

The chain links TRBV2 to TRBJ1-5, with TRBD1 identical over 8 bases. The CDR3 runs 14 residues. CDR1 and CDR2 from the germline V gene are SNHLY and FYNNEI. J lost 3 bases, V lost 4 bases, and 2 bases had no gene match. CDR3 DNA: TGTGCCAGCAGTGCGGACAGGGCCAATCAGCCCCAGCATTTT. Its protein product is CASSADRANQPQHF.

This chain joins TRBV7-2 and TRBJ2-7; TRBD1 is a possible D gene (6 bases). The CDR3 contains 13 residues. V was cut by 7 bases and J by 7 bases, with 17 bases left in between. Germline V gene sequence: CDR1 SGHTA, CDR2 FQGNSA. In DNA, the CDR3 is TGTGCCAGCAACTACGGGGCCCAGGGGGAGCAGTACTTC. The encoded protein is CASNYGAQGEQYF.

This clone was seen only a few times. The chain combines TRBV30 with TRBJ2-1, with 12 bases matching TRBD2. The CDR3 loop spans 16 amino acids. The ends lost 0 bases at V and 9 bases at J; junction bases unmatched: 9. CDR1 and CDR2 (germline): GTSNPN, SVGIG (reference sequence). CDR3 nucleotide sequence: TGTGCCTGGAGTGTTCCTCGGACTAGCGGGACAGGTGAGCAGTTCTTC. Protein sequence: CAWSVPRTSGTGEQFF.

J is TRBJ2-1 and V is TRBV7-9; TRBD2 agrees at 7 bases. This CDR3 contains 14 residues. Unmatched junction bases numbered 5, after V lost 1 base and J lost 8 bases. From germline, CDR1 is SEHNR and CDR2 FQNEAQ (reference sequence). CDR3 in amino acids: CASSLERGGDEQFF. The DNA of the CDR3 is TGTGCCAGCAGCTTAGAGCGGGGAGGGGATGAGCAGTTCTTC.

This clone was counted between two and nine times. The chain recombines TRBV19 with TRBJ2-2; the match to TRBD1 covers 7 bases. The V gene's germline CDR1 is LNHDA and CDR2 SQIVND (reference sequence). CDR3 size: 14 residues. V shed 8 bases, J shed 5 bases, and the junction held 8 bases outside the gene matches. The CDR3 nucleotides are TGTGCCAGTGCTAGGGACAGAAGTACCGGGGAGCTGTTTTTT. Translated: CASARDRSTGELFF.

The table lists this clone with a few counts. V usage is TRBV19 and J usage is TRBJ1-5; D ambiguous. With 2 bases removed from V and 7 bases from J, the gap between germline ends came to 6 bases. Germline CDR1 is LNHDA and CDR2 is SQIVND (reference sequence). This CDR3 has 12 residues. CDR3 protein: CASSIQNQPQHF. In DNA, the CDR3 is TGTGCCAGTAGTATACAGAACCAGCCCCAGCATTTT.

The genes are TRBV7-2 and TRBJ2-1; 8 bases are a match to TRBD2. The junction had 6 bases not matched to a gene; V was cut back by 0 bases and J by 8 bases. Germline assignment: CDR1 SGHTA and CDR2 FQGNSA. CDR3 length: 15 amino acids. The CDR3 here is CASSLAGLVLDEQFF. The CDR3 region has the DNA TGTGCCAGCAGCTTAGCGGGACTAGTTCTTGATGAGCAGTTCTTC.

The chain uses TRBV9 and TRBJ2-1; tentative D call: TRBD1 (5 bases). Germline CDR1 SGDLS, CDR2 YYNGEE. V dropped 0 bases and J dropped 4 bases, with 8 bases sitting between them. CDR3 length: 14 amino acids. The CDR3 loop reads CASSVGGGYNEQFF. The DNA of the CDR3 is TGTGCCAGCAGCGTAGGGGGCGGATACAATGAGCAGTTCTTC. Full variable domain (remainder filled in from reference TRBV9 and TRBJ2-1): DSGVTQTPKHLITATGQRVTLRCSPRSGDLSVYWYQQSLDQGLQFLIQYYNGEERAKGNILERFSAQQFPDLHSELNLSSLELGDSALYFCASSVGGGYNEQFFGPGTRLTVL.

As to this clone: Different DNA sequences within this sample yield the same CDR3. J is TRBJ1-5 and V is TRBV2; 9 nucleotides line up with TRBD1. The CDR3 is made up of 14 amino acids. Germline V gene lookup returns CDR1 SNHLY and CDR2 FYNNEI. Unmatched junction bases numbered 7, after V lost 6 bases and J lost 7 bases. Here the CDR3 DNA reads TGTGCCAGCAGCCCGGACAGGGGCGGGCAGCCCCAGCATTTT. Protein product: CASSPDRGGQPQHF.

Points on this clone: Other DNA sequences of this sample code for an identical CDR3. V gene TRBV5-1 combines with J gene TRBJ2-3; possibly TRBD2 for D (5 bases). Germline V CDR1 and CDR2: SGHRS, YFSETQ. V lost 0 bases and J lost 0, with 5 bases in between. The CDR3 contains 14 residues. CDR3 loop: CASSLGTSTDTQYF. The CDR3 coding sequence is TGCGCCAGCAGCTTGGGGACTAGCACAGATACGCAGTATTTT.

This clone occurred a few times. The chain has TRBV30 and TRBJ1-2, with D uncertain. Trimming took 2 bases from V and 8 from J, leaving 12 bases between them. Looked up from germline, CDR1 is GTSNPN and CDR2 is SVGIG (reference sequence). The CDR3 totals 12 residues. The CDR3 loop reads CAWSPRVAGYTF. The CDR3 DNA follows: TGTGCCTGGAGTCCCCGGGTCGCGGGCTACACCTTC. The full variable domain, completed using reference TRBV30 and TRBJ1-2, is SQTIHQWPATLVQPVGSPLSLECTVEGTSNPNLYWYRQAAGRGLQLLFYSVGIGQISSEVPQNLSASRPQDRQFILSSKKLLLSDSGFYLCAWSPRVAGYTFGSGTRLTVV.

This clone was detected only a few times. The chain couples TRBV7-9 to TRBJ2-5; no reliable D call. V was shortened by 1 base and J by 4 bases, with 10 bases between the two germline ends. The CDR3 is 14 residues long. Germline assignment: CDR1 SEHNR and CDR2 FQNEAQ (reference sequence). The CDR3 DNA sequence: TGTGCCAGCAGCTTAGAGGTAGCCCTAGAGACCCAGTACTTC. The encoded protein is CASSLEVALETQYF.

The rearrangement links TRBV19 to TRBJ2-4; 8 bases map to TRBD2. The germline V gene has CDR1 LNHDA and CDR2 SQIVND (reference sequence). With 5 bases clipped from V and 8 bases from J, the junction kept 20 bases outside the gene matches. The CDR3 contains 18 residues. CDR3 in amino acids: CASSRGGGIAGLSYIQYF. DNA of the CDR3: TGTGCCAGTAGTCGGGGAGGGGGGATAGCGGGGCTCTCATACATTCAGTACTTC. Drawing the rest from reference TRBV19 and TRBJ2-4, the complete variable domain is DGGITQSPKYLFRKEGQNVTLSCEQNLNHDAMYWYRQDPGQGLRLIYYSQIVNDFQKGDIAEGYSVSREKKESFPLTVTSAQKNPTAFYLCASSRGGGIAGLSYIQYFGAGTRLSVL.

In its sample, this clone was seen a few times. The chain carries TRBV29-1 and TRBJ1-4; no firm D call. V lost 3 bases to trimming and J lost 6 bases, with 14 bases between them. The CDR3 is 14 amino acids. Per germline, CDR1 SQVTM and CDR2 ANQGSEA. The CDR3 here is CSVDPGRADEKLFF. CDR3 DNA sequence: TGCAGCGTTGATCCCGGGAGGGCCGATGAAAAACTGTTTTTT.

This clone came up a few times. Written as DNA, the CDR3 is TGTGCCAGTAGGGACAGCTTATATCAGCCCCAGCATTTT. Amino acid sequence: CASRDSLYQPQHF. The chain is built from TRBV19 and TRBJ1-5; TRBD1 is a possible D gene (6 bases). Trimming took 6 bases from V and 5 from J, leaving 11 bases between them. In germline, CDR1 is LNHDA, CDR2 SQIVND (reference sequence). The CDR3 contains 13 residues.

In this sample, this clone turned up a few times. The chain employs TRBV5-1 and TRBJ2-5; TRBD1 agrees at 9 bases. Germline lookup yields CDR1 SGHRS and CDR2 YFSETQ. This CDR3 comprises 14 residues. With 4 bases clipped from V and 4 bases from J, the junction kept 5 bases outside the gene matches. The CDR3 protein is CASSRDREGETQYF. The CDR3 DNA sequence: TGCGCCAGCAGCCGGGACAGGGAGGGAGAGACCCAGTACTTC.

This clone showed up just a few times. The chain employs TRBV30 and TRBJ1-1; perhaps TRBD1 as D (5 bases). The CDR3 extends over 14 amino acids. The V gene lost 5 bases and the J gene lost 2 bases, with 15 bases spanning the gap. The germline CDR1 and CDR2 sequences are GTSNPN and SVGIG (reference sequence). The CDR3 sequence: CAWCPDTSNTEAFF. In DNA form, the CDR3 reads TGTGCCTGGTGCCCGGACACTTCAAACACTGAAGCTTTCTTT.